This section outlines one T cell receptor (beta chain) sequence together with its context. Its matching antigen is unknown. Cells designated naive CD8 were CD45RO-negative and were positively selected for CCR7, with terminally differentiated effector memory CD45RA+ cells excluded. Among the donors, all were Caucasian adults who lived in Nashville, Tennessee. V was pared by 3 bases and J by 4 bases, with 15 bases between. This CDR3 is 15 amino acids long. Germline V gene sequence: CDR1 LGHNA, CDR2 YSLEER. It was across several immunoSEQ plates that each subset's genomic DNA was evenly split. TCRdb keeps only in-frame clones here, not all; method: immunoSEQ multiplex PCR. The data contain about 1,800,000 clones, about 95% of them seen just once; the ten biggest clones take up 0.9% to 1.5%. This specimen comes from a study of shared clonotypes between healthy human individuals. General study results and limits: Compared with memory subsets, naive subsets generally had larger estimated richness.

The sequence derives from a man aged 18 to 35 in good health. The chain links TRBV4-3 to TRBJ1-1, with D maybe TRBD1 (6 bases). Sequencing was done on a sample of naive CD8+ T cells sorted from blood. The CDR3 nucleotides are TGCGCCAGCAGCCATGCCCGGGACATGGCCACTGAAGCTTTCTTT. Its protein product is CASSHARDMATEAFF.